This T cell receptor beta chain was documented in a study of shared clonotypes between healthy human individuals. The germline gives CDR1 SGHNT, CDR2 YENEEA. The V segment lost 5 bases and the J segment 3 bases; nucleotides outside the gene matches: 5. The CDR3 runs 15 residues. The repertoire was sequenced with immunoSEQ multiplex PCR; TCRdb's copy has only in-frame clones and lacks some. The sample lists roughly 2 million clones, approximately 96% occurring once. The chain uses TRBV11-3 and TRBJ2-3, with 10 nucleotides matching TRBD2. Sequenced input: naive CD4+ T cells sorted from blood. The sample's subset: CD45RA+ positively selected. This receptor was obtained from a man younger than 30 in good health. The CDR3 region has the DNA TGTGCCAGCAGCGCAGGACTAGCGGAAACAGATACGCAGTATTTT. It encodes CASSAGLAETDTQYF.